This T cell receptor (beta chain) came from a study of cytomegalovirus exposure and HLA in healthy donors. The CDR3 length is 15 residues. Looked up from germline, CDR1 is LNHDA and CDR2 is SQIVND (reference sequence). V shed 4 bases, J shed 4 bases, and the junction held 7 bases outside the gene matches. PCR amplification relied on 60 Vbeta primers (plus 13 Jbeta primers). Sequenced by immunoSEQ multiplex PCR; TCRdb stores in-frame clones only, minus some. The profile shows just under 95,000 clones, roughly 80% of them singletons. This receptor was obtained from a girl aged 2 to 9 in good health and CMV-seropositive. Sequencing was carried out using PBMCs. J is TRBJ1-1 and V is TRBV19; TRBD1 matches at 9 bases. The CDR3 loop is CASSSWDREGTEAFF. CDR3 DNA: TGTGCCAGTAGTAGTTGGGACAGGGAGGGCACTGAAGCTTTCTTT.